This is a list of T cell receptor beta chains from one sample in a study of blood T cell repertoires in COVID-19. Only in-frame clones appear in the TCRdb table, and some are missing; sequencing was by immunoSEQ multiplex PCR. The table lists roughly 100,000 clones, about four fifths of them singletons. The sequencing input was peripheral blood. These TCRs come from a woman older than 75 with active or convalescent COVID-19. The CDR3 runs from the conserved cysteine through the conserved F or W. A D gene is named only where the DNA matches it firmly. Expanded clones get a size class; other rows say once, few or many, or leave the size out.

cdr3_nt cdr3_aa d_call j_call v_call clone_size
TGCAGTGCTAGTGATCGGAAAGGGGGTGAGGACGAGCAGTACTTC CSASDRKGGEDEQYF NA TRBJ2-7 TRBV20-1 NA
TGTGCCAGCAGCTTAGTAGTCAATGAGCAGTTCTTC CASSLVVNEQFF NA TRBJ2-1 TRBV11-2 NA
TGTGCCAGCAGCCGACTGCAAGAGACCCAGTACTTC CASSRLQETQYF NA TRBJ2-5 TRBV7-8 NA
TGTGCCAGCAGTACTACAGGGGGCGGGAAGTACTTC CASSTTGGGKYF TRBD1 TRBJ2-7 TRBV2 NA
TGTGCCAGCAGTTTACCCTCCGTTTCACCCCTCCACTTT CASSLPSVSPLHF NA TRBJ1-6 TRBV28 NA
TGTGCCAGCAAACTTAGGGGGCGCTTAACTACTTTTGGCAATCAGCCCCAGCATTTT CASKLRGRLTTFGNQPQHF TRBD1 TRBJ1-5 TRBV28 NA
TGTGCCAGTAGTTCCCTAGGGGCGGGGGACGGCACAGATACGCAGTATTTT CASSSLGAGDGTDTQYF TRBD2 TRBJ2-3 TRBV19 NA
TGTGCCACCAGTGATCCGCGGGAGGGCACAGATACGCAGTATTTT CATSDPREGTDTQYF TRBD2 TRBJ2-3 TRBV24-1 NA
TGTGCCAGCAGCTCCCCCCGGGAGGGCGAGACCCAGTACTTC CASSSPREGETQYF TRBD2 TRBJ2-5 TRBV28 NA
TGTGCCAGTACCCGATCGGGGGGGAATCAGCCCCAGCATTTT CASTRSGGNQPQHF NA TRBJ1-5 TRBV19 many
TGTGCCAGCAGCCGGGACAGGGGCGGCGAGCAGTACTTC CASSRDRGGEQYF TRBD1 TRBJ2-7 TRBV5-4 NA
TGCGCCAGCAGCCACCGAGTTCCGGGACTAGCGGGAGGGGGAGAGACCCAGTACTTC CASSHRVPGLAGGGETQYF TRBD2 TRBJ2-5 TRBV4-3 NA
TGCGCCAGCAGCCAAGGGGCAGGGGGCCCAGATACGCAGTATTTT CASSQGAGGPDTQYF TRBD1 TRBJ2-3 TRBV4-3 NA
TGTGCCAGCAGCTTTCGCAGGGATTCACCCCTCCACTTT CASSFRRDSPLHF NA TRBJ1-6 TRBV11-2 few
TGTGCCAGCAGCGTAGGGCCAGGGTTGAACACTGAAGCTTTCTTT CASSVGPGLNTEAFF NA TRBJ1-1 TRBV9 NA
TGTGCCAGCAGCGAGGACTACGCTGACCCCAACTATGGCTACACCTTC CASSEDYADPNYGYTF NA TRBJ1-2 TRBV5-8 NA
TGTGCCATCAGTGAGGAGGACCTACTACGCGGGGGTGAAAAACTGTTTTTT CAISEEDLLRGGEKLFF NA TRBJ1-4 TRBV10-3 NA
TGCGCCAGCAGCCAAGATCTAACAGCTGGCAATCAGCCCCAGCATTTT CASSQDLTAGNQPQHF NA TRBJ1-5 TRBV4-3 NA
TGTGCCAGCAGTGACTCAATAAGGGACAAGTTAGGAGTCACTGAAGCTTTCTTT CASSDSIRDKLGVTEAFF NA TRBJ1-1 TRBV6-4 NA
TGTGCCAGCAGTTACGGTCGGACAGGGCGTTCAGAGACCCAGTACTTC CASSYGRTGRSETQYF TRBD1 TRBJ2-5 TRBV6-2/TRBV6-3 NA
TGTGCCAGCAGCTCGGGACTAGCGGGGGGGCGCTCCTACAATGAGCAGTTCTTC CASSSGLAGGRSYNEQFF TRBD2 TRBJ2-1 TRBV7-9 NA
TGTGCCAGCAGTTATATAGGGGACAACTCCTACGAGCAGTACTTC CASSYIGDNSYEQYF NA TRBJ2-7 TRBV6-5 NA
TGTGCCAGCAGTTTGATAAGCGGGAGTGGGTACGAGCAGTACTTC CASSLISGSGYEQYF TRBD2 TRBJ2-7 TRBV28 once
TGTGCCAGCAGGGGAGACAGGGTCTCCTACAATGAGCAGTTCTTC CASRGDRVSYNEQFF TRBD1 TRBJ2-1 TRBV25-1 few
TGTGCCAGCAGTCATAGTCCGGGACAGGGGTGGTATGGCTACACCTTC CASSHSPGQGWYGYTF TRBD1 TRBJ1-2 TRBV28 few
TGCGCCAGCAGGGACAGATTGAGCTCCTATAATTCACCCCTCCACTTT CASRDRLSSYNSPLHF NA TRBJ1-6 TRBV5-1 NA
TGTGCCAGCAGTTTTGATTTGTCGGACACCATATATTTT CASSFDLSDTIYF NA TRBJ1-3 TRBV12-3/TRBV12-4 NA
TGTGCCAGTAGTATGGGGGCAGGGCTGGATCAGCCCCAGCATTTT CASSMGAGLDQPQHF NA TRBJ1-5 TRBV19 NA
TGTGCCAGTAGTATAGGGAGGACGACACTGAACACTGAAGCTTTCTTT CASSIGRTTLNTEAFF NA TRBJ1-1 TRBV19 NA
TGCAGCGTGCGAATAGGGCTAGCGGGAAAGTATGAGCAGTTCTTC CSVRIGLAGKYEQFF TRBD2 TRBJ2-1 TRBV29-1 NA
TGCAGTGCTAGTAAGACAGTTGACAAACTGTTTTTT CSASKTVDKLFF NA TRBJ1-4 TRBV20-1 NA
TGTGCCAGCAGTTTTACGCTGAGGGGACAGACCACTGAAGCTTTCTTT CASSFTLRGQTTEAFF TRBD1 TRBJ1-1 TRBV28 NA
TGTGCCAGCAGTTTAGAGGGCAGACGGAACTTC CASSLEGRRNF NA TRBJ2-7 TRBV28 NA
TGCGCCAGCAGCCGCGGGGGGCCGGATACTGAAGCTTTCTTT CASSRGGPDTEAFF NA TRBJ1-1 TRBV4-1 NA
TGTGCCAGCGACCGGGACAGGGACTATGGCTACACCTTC CASDRDRDYGYTF TRBD1 TRBJ1-2 TRBV6-5 NA
TGTGCCAGCAATAGGGACACTAATGTTGGGCAGCCCCAGCATTTT CASNRDTNVGQPQHF NA TRBJ1-5 TRBV2 NA
TGTGCCAGTAGTATGCGGATATTTTCCTACGAGCAGTACTTC CASSMRIFSYEQYF NA TRBJ2-7 TRBV19 NA
TGTGCCAGCAGCTTAGTAGTGGCTAGCGGGGGAAGTGGGAAGCAGTACTTC CASSLVVASGGSGKQYF TRBD2 TRBJ2-7 TRBV11-2 NA
TGCGCCAGCAGCTCACAGGGTAATGATGAAAAACTGTTTTTT CASSSQGNDEKLFF NA TRBJ1-4 TRBV5-1 NA
TGTGCCAGCAGCAGACAGGGGTCAACCTACGAGCAGTACTTC CASSRQGSTYEQYF TRBD1 TRBJ2-7 TRBV2 NA
TGTGCCAGCAGTGTATCGGACAGTCCAAGAAACACCATATATTTT CASSVSDSPRNTIYF NA TRBJ1-3 TRBV7-8 NA
TGTGCCAGCGCCCCAAGGACCGGGGGGTCGAATGAAAAACTGTTTTTT CASAPRTGGSNEKLFF NA TRBJ1-4 TRBV3-1/TRBV3-2 NA
TGTGCCAGCAGTCCCCCGGGACAGGGTGGCAATGAGCAGTTCTTC CASSPPGQGGNEQFF TRBD1 TRBJ2-1 TRBV28 NA